Reported below is one TCR beta chain. In the authors' workflow: It was from reference gene primer amplification that nucleated cell counts were estimated. Repertoires were generated with immunoSEQ multiplex PCR, while TCRdb's copy carries only in-frame clones and drops some. V, J and clone size were drawn from that table, and D and trimming were deduced from the DNA. The profile shows 35,000 to 50,000 clones, roughly 63% of them singletons. CDR1 and CDR2 (germline): ENHRY, SYGVKD. This CDR3 has 13 residues. V was clipped by 7 bases and J by 7 bases; unmatched bases: 6. This record comes from a study of blood T cell repertoires in COVID-19. Overall study context: PBMCs, B-cell-depleted T cells, or T cells were the source of the cDNA or gDNA that made up the material.

Sequencing input: peripheral blood. The chain couples TRBV10-3 to TRBJ1-1, with 10 bases identical to TRBD1. This clonotype originated in a man aged 80 or over with acute or convalescent COVID-19. The CDR3 nucleotides are TGTGCCATCACGAAAGGGGACAGGGGTGAAGCTTTCTTT. This codes for CAITKGDRGEAFF.